Listed below are T cell receptor beta chains from one sample, sequenced in a study of T-cell reconstitution after alpha-beta-depleted transplantation in children. Each CDR3 protein gets one entry after TCRdb re-called the PCR reads with MiXCR. Of approximately 240,000 distinct CDR3 sequences listed, 11% are singletons. The sample in question was PBMCs, obtained before TCRalphabeta/CD19-depleted stem cell transplant. The receptors were sampled from a child less than two years old with acute myeloid leukemia, due to receive a stem cell transplant. Each CDR3 is given with its conserved first and last residue. A D gene is named only where the DNA matches it firmly. Expanded clones are given a class, and other clones once, few, many or no size at all.

v_call	d_call	j_call	clone_size	cdr3_aa	cdr3_nt
TRBV4-3	-	TRBJ1-1	-	CASSQVNGNTEAFF	TGCGCCAGCAGCCAAGTAAACGGGAACACTGAAGCTTTCTTT
TRBV2	-	TRBJ2-7	-	CASRSGMSYEQYF	TGTGCTAGCAGAAGCGGTATGAGCTACGAGCAGTACTTC
TRBV12-3/TRBV12-4	TRBD1	TRBJ1-2	-	CASSYDRGPGNYGYTF	TGTGCCAGCAGTTACGACAGGGGGCCTGGAAACTATGGCTACACCTTC
TRBV12-3/TRBV12-4	-	TRBJ1-2	many	CASSSRDTLNYGYTF	TGTGCCAGCAGTTCCCGGGATACTCTAAACTATGGCTACACCTTC
TRBV12-3/TRBV12-4	-	TRBJ1-4	many	CASSLALPRVEKLFF	TGTGCCAGCAGTTTAGCGCTCCCCCGAGTGGAAAAACTGTTTTTT
TRBV5-6	-	TRBJ1-4	-	CASSIGGENNEKLFF	TGTGCCAGCAGCATTGGCGGAGAGAATAATGAAAAACTGTTTTTT
TRBV24-1	-	TRBJ1-2	many	CATSEGNYGYTF	TGTGCCACCAGTGAGGGGAACTATGGCTACACCTTC
TRBV20-1	-	TRBJ1-1	-	CSARDFRSEAFF	TGCAGTGCTAGAGATTTCAGGTCTGAAGCTTTCTTT
TRBV9	-	TRBJ1-1	-	CASSVGGINTEAFF	TGTGCCAGCAGCGTAGGAGGAATCAACACTGAAGCTTTCTTT
TRBV5-1	TRBD1	TRBJ2-2	many	CASSSQGDTGELFF	TGCGCCAGCAGCTCACAGGGGGACACCGGGGAGCTGTTTTTT
TRBV12-3/TRBV12-4	-	TRBJ1-5	many	CASSPTPGPQHF	TGTGCCAGCAGTCCTACCCCAGGGCCCCAGCATTTT
TRBV5-6	TRBD1	TRBJ1-1	many	CASSSTGLAFF	TGTGCCAGCAGCTCGACAGGGTTGGCTTTCTTT
TRBV25-1	-	TRBJ2-5	many	CASSDPRLMETQYF	TGTGCCAGCAGTGATCCTAGATTAATGGAGACCCAGTACTTC
TRBV7-7	TRBD2	TRBJ2-1	few	CASSLGVAGGNYNEQFF	TGTGCCAGCAGCTTAGGGGTAGCGGGGGGGAATTACAATGAGCAGTTCTTC
TRBV12-3/TRBV12-4	-	TRBJ2-7	few	CASSLRDLRHEQYF	TGTGCCAGCAGTTTACGGGACCTCCGCCACGAGCAGTACTTC
TRBV7-2	TRBD1	TRBJ1-2	few	CASSLASGRGHGYTF	TGTGCCAGCAGCTTAGCTTCGGGGAGGGGGCATGGCTACACCTTC
TRBV20-1	-	TRBJ1-2	many	CSARDWHYGYTF	TGCAGTGCTAGAGATTGGCACTATGGCTACACCTTC
TRBV6-1	TRBD2	TRBJ2-7	many	CASRSGGGDSGEQYF	TGTGCCAGCAGATCTGGGGGAGGGGATAGTGGCGAGCAGTACTTC
TRBV5-3	TRBD2	TRBJ2-7	-	CAFPQGNLAGDPYEQYF	TGTGCCTTCCCGCAGGGGAACCTAGCGGGGGACCCCTACGAGCAGTACTTC
TRBV20-1	-	TRBJ2-5	many	CSAKEETQYF	TGCAGTGCTAAAGAAGAGACCCAGTACTTC
TRBV29-1	-	TRBJ1-5	many	CSPRDLVIYRPQHF	TGCAGTCCTCGGGACCTGGTCATATATCGGCCCCAGCATTTT
TRBV12-3/TRBV12-4	-	TRBJ2-1	many	CASSGASSYNEQFF	TGTGCCAGCAGTGGGGCGAGCTCCTACAATGAGCAGTTCTTC
TRBV2	TRBD1	TRBJ1-5	few	CASSEQGAGNQPQHF	TGTGCCAGCAGTGAACAGGGGGCCGGCAATCAGCCCCAGCATTTT
TRBV7-9	-	TRBJ2-3	many	CASRGHRVTDTQYF	TGTGCCAGCAGGGGACACCGGGTCACAGATACGCAGTATTTT
TRBV3-1	-	TRBJ1-1	many	CASSRPARGRYTEAFF	TGTGCCAGCAGCCGACCTGCCCGTGGACGGTACACTGAAGCTTTCTTT
TRBV7-2	-	TRBJ2-5	many	CASSWRETQYF	TGTGCCAGCAGCTGGAGGGAGACCCAGTACTTC
TRBV29-1	-	TRBJ2-7	many	CSVASSYEQYF	TGCAGCGTTGCAAGCTCCTACGAGCAGTACTTC
TRBV7-9	-	TRBJ2-2	-	CASTPNRQTGELFF	TGTGCCAGCACCCCTAACCGACAGACCGGGGAGCTGTTTTTT
TRBV18	-	TRBJ2-3	many	CASSLQGPRDTQYF	TGTGCCAGCTCACTTCAAGGGCCACGAGATACGCAGTATTTT
TRBV12-3/TRBV12-4	-	TRBJ2-5	many	CASSAREQETQYF	TGTGCCAGCAGTGCCAGGGAGCAAGAGACCCAGTACTTC
TRBV28	TRBD1	TRBJ2-7	many	CASSYVGQASYEQYF	TGTGCCAGCAGTTATGTGGGACAGGCCTCCTACGAGCAGTACTTC
TRBV29-1	-	TRBJ2-7	many	CSVGRDNYEQYF	TGCAGCGTTGGCCGGGACAACTACGAGCAGTACTTC
TRBV20-1	TRBD2	TRBJ2-3	-	CSATRAQREGLDTQYF	TGCAGTGCCACTAGGGCGCAGCGGGAGGGCCTAGATACGCAGTATTTT
TRBV12-3/TRBV12-4	-	TRBJ1-1	many	CASTQGFSNTEAFF	TGTGCCAGCACCCAGGGATTTTCGAACACTGAAGCTTTCTTT
TRBV27	TRBD1	TRBJ1-4	-	CASSLRGRLEKLFF	TGTGCCAGCAGTCTCAGGGGGCGCCTTGAAAAACTGTTTTTT
TRBV12-3/TRBV12-4	-	TRBJ2-5	-	CASSSSGTGVQTQYF	TGTGCCAGCAGTTCCTCCGGGACTGGGGTTCAGACCCAGTACTTC
TRBV7-9	-	TRBJ2-7	many	CASSAREALYEQYF	TGTGCCAGCAGCGCAAGGGAGGCCCTCTACGAGCAGTACTTC
TRBV20-1	-	TRBJ2-7	many	CSASTFRGTRAYEQYF	TGCAGTGCTAGTACGTTTCGGGGGACCCGTGCCTACGAGCAGTACTTC
TRBV30	-	TRBJ2-3	-	CAWSVSAADTQYF	TGTGCCTGGAGTGTATCGGCGGCAGATACGCAGTATTTT
TRBV20-1	-	TRBJ2-2	many	CSALSTGELFF	TGCAGTGCTCTTAGCACCGGGGAGCTGTTTTTT
TRBV28	-	TRBJ2-6	many	CASRDSGANVLTF	TGTGCCAGCAGAGACTCTGGGGCCAACGTCCTGACTTTC
TRBV4-3	TRBD1	TRBJ1-3	few	CASSNPRGSSGNTIYF	TGCGCCAGCAGCAATCCCAGGGGGAGCTCTGGAAACACCATATATTTT
TRBV27	TRBD2	TRBJ2-7	many	CASSLQLAGVNEQYF	TGTGCCAGCAGTTTACAACTAGCGGGAGTTAATGAGCAGTACTTC
TRBV7-9	-	TRBJ1-4	few	CASSWRGGTNEKLFF	TGTGCCAGCAGTTGGCGGGGGGGAACGAATGAAAAACTGTTTTTT
TRBV27	-	TRBJ1-2	many	CASRRDGNYGYTF	TGTGCCAGCAGACGGGACGGAAACTATGGCTACACCTTC
TRBV6-1	-	TRBJ2-7	many	CASIRAGFRNEQYF	TGTGCCAGCATCCGAGCGGGTTTTAGGAACGAGCAGTACTTC
TRBV2	-	TRBJ2-6	few	CASSPAGFSGANVLTF	TGTGCCAGCAGCCCGGCAGGATTTTCTGGGGCCAACGTCCTGACTTTC
TRBV5-5	-	TRBJ2-7	many	CASSLYREQYF	TGTGCCAGCAGCTTGTACCGCGAGCAGTACTTC
TRBV7-2	-	TRBJ2-7	many	CASSGLYEQYF	TGTGCCAGCAGTGGCCTCTACGAGCAGTACTTC
TRBV30	-	TRBJ2-7	many	CAWSVQTNYEQYF	TGTGCCTGGAGTGTACAGACTAACTACGAGCAGTACTTC
TRBV27	-	TRBJ2-3	many	CASSLEGPRVRTDTQYF	TGTGCCAGCAGTTTAGAAGGGCCCCGGGTCCGCACAGATACGCAGTATTTT
TRBV29-1	TRBD1	TRBJ2-6	many	CSVEDPRGPGANVLTF	TGCAGCGTTGAGGACCCAAGGGGGCCAGGGGCCAACGTCCTGACTTTC
TRBV5-1	TRBD2	TRBJ2-1	many	CASSSGLAEGEQFF	TGCGCCAGCAGCTCGGGACTAGCGGAGGGTGAGCAGTTCTTC
TRBV28	-	TRBJ1-6	few	CASTKGGQNSPLHF	TGTGCCAGCACCAAGGGGGGGCAGAATTCACCCCTCCACTTT
TRBV28	-	TRBJ2-1	-	CASSFSRNNEQFF	TGTGCCAGCAGTTTCTCGCGGAACAATGAGCAGTTCTTC
TRBV19	TRBD1	TRBJ1-5	many	CASSIDGTGDGQPQHF	TGTGCCAGTAGTATAGATGGGACAGGGGATGGTCAGCCCCAGCATTTT
TRBV12-3/TRBV12-4	TRBD1	TRBJ1-2	many	CASSGTGHHLNYGYTF	TGTGCCAGCAGCGGGACAGGGCACCACCTTAACTATGGCTACACCTTC
TRBV29-1	-	TRBJ2-6	-	CSVSGLPGANVLTF	TGCAGCGTTTCAGGGCTTCCTGGGGCCAACGTCCTGACTTTC
TRBV28	-	TRBJ1-2	many	CASRFSQGLGGYTF	TGTGCCAGCAGATTTTCTCAGGGTTTGGGCGGCTACACCTTC